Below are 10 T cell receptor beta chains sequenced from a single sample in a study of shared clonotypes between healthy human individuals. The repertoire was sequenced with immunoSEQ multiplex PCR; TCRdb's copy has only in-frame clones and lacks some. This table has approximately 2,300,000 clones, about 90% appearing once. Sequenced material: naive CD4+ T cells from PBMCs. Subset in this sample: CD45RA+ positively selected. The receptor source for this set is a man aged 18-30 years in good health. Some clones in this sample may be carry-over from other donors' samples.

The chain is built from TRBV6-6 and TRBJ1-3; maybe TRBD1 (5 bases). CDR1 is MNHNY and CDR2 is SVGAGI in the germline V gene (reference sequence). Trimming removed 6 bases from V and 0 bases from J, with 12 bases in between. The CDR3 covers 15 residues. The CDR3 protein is CASRWGRASGNTIYF. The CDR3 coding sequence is TGTGCCAGCAGGTGGGGCAGGGCCTCTGGAAACACCATATATTTT.

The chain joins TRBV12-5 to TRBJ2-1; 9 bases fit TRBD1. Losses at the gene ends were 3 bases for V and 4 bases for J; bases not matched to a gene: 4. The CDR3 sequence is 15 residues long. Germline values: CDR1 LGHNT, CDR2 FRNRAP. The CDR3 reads CASGFGTGRYNEQFF. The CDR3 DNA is TGTGCTAGTGGTTTTGGGACAGGGAGGTACAATGAGCAGTTCTTC.

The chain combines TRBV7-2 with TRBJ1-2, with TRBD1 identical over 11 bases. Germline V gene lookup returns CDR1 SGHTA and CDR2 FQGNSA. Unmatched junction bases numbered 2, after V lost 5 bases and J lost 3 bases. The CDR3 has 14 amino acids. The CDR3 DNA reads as TGTGCCAGCAGCCGGGACAGGGGGTACTATGGCTACACCTTC. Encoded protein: CASSRDRGYYGYTF.

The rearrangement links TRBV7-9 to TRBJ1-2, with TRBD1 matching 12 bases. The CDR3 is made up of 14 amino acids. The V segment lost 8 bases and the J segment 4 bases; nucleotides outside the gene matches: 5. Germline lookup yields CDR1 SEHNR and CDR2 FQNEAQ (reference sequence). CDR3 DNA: TGTGCCAGCTCGGGGACAGGGGGCCTCTATGGCTACACCTTC. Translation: CASSGTGGLYGYTF.

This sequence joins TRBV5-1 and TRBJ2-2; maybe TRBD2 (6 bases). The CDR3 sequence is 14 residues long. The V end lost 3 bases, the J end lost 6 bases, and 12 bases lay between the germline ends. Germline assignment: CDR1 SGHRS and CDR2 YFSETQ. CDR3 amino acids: CASSYGLAAGELFF. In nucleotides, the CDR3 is TGCGCCAGCAGCTATGGTTTAGCGGCCGGGGAGCTGTTTTTT.

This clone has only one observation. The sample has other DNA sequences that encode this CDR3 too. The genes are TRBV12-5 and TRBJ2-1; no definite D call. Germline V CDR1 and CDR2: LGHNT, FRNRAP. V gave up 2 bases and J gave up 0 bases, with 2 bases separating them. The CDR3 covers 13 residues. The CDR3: CASGLSSYNEQFF. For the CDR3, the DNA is TGTGCTAGTGGTTTGAGCTCCTACAATGAGCAGTTCTTC. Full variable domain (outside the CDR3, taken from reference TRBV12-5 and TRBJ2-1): DARVTQTPRHKVTEMGQEVTMRCQPILGHNTVFWYRQTMMQGLELLAYFRNRAPLDDSGMPKDRFSAEMPDATLATLKIQPSEPRDSAVYFCASGLSSYNEQFFGPGTRLTVL.

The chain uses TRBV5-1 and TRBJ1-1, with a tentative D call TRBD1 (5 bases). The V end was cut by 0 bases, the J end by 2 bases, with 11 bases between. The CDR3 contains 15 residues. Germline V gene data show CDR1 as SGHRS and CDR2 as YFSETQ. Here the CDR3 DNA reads TGCGCCAGCAGCTTGGACGCGGGACGTAACACTGAAGCTTTCTTT. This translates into CASSLDAGRNTEAFF.

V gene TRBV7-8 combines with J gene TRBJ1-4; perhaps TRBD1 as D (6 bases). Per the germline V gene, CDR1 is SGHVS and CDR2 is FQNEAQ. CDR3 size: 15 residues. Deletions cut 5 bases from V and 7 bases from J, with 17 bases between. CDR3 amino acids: CASSLTGGIGEKLFF. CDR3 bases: TGTGCCAGCAGCCTTACGGGGGGCATCGGTGAAAAACTGTTTTTT.

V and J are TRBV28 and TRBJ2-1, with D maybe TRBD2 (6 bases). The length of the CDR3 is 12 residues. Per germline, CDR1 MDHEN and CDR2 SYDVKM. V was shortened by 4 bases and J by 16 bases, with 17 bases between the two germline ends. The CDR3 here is CASSSTSRRDFF. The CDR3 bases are TGTGCCAGCAGTTCCACCTCCCGGCGGGACTTCTTC. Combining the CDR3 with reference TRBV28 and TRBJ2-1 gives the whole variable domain DVKVTQSSRYLVKRTGEKVFLECVQDMDHENMFWYRQDPGLGLRLIYFSYDVKMKEKGDIPEGYSVSREKKERFSLILESASTNQTSMYLCASSSTSRRDFFGPGTRLTVL.

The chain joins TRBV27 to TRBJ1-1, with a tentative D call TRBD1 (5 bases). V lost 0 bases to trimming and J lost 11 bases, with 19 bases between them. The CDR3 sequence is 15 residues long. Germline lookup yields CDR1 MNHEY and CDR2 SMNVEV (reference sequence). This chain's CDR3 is CASSLSVISGLPAFF. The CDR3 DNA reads TGTGCCAGCAGTTTATCTGTGATTTCAGGGTTGCCGGCTTTCTTT.